Detailed here is one TCR beta chain. As yet, its antigen is unknown. TCRdb re-analysed the RACE reads in MiXCR, keeping a single row per CDR3 protein. This table has about 120,000 distinct CDR3 sequences, less than 15% appearing once. Noted time point: pre-sensitization, week 0. As to treatment: therapeutic diphenylcyclopropenone sensitization with weekly scalp DPC. The sample originates from a study of human T cells and chemical hapten exposure. The overall study: The sensitizer, 2% DPC, was used on around 2 cm by around 2 cm of upper inner arm skin. Study outcomes and limitations: TCRs exceeding 1 in 1000 frequency stayed unchanged with DPC sensitization. Since the donors had alopecia, their immune response may not be the same as that of healthy people.

Germline V CDR1 and CDR2: SGHVS, FNYEAQ. The CDR3 length is 13 residues. With 1 base removed from V and 14 bases from J, the gap between germline ends came to 17 bases. The V call is TRBV7-6, the J call TRBJ2-5, with a weak D call TRBD1 (6 bases). The specimen was whole blood, collected in connection with sensitization to the hapten diphenylcyclopropenone (DPC). The receptor's source is a young woman with alopecia areata. Some clones in this sample may be carry-over from other donors' samples. This chain's CDR3 is CASSLDLAGAPYF. The DNA of the CDR3 is TGTGCCAGCAGCTTAGATCTTGCAGGGGCCCCCTACTTC.